This TCR beta chain emerged from a study of OX40 agonist ivuxolimab in advanced cancers. On the study more broadly: Prior checkpoint blockade (anti-PD-1, anti-PD-L1 or anti-CTLA-4) was permitted; around 40% had it. Whole-study findings and limits: Both blood CD4+ and CD8+ T cells showed clonal growth by week 6 at 0.1 to 3.0 mg/kg. Clonal expansion in partial responders at 0.1-3.0 mg/kg ranked among the lowest. Researchers report that CD8+ T cells had, on average, more expanded clones than CD4+.

With respect to this clone: Antigen: not known.

Generated by immunoSEQ multiplex PCR, the TCRdb table keeps only in-frame clones and is missing some. The sample holds about 89,000 clones, over 75% seen once. The CDR3 contains 14 residues. Germline V CDR1 and CDR2: LNHDA, SQIVND (reference sequence). The V gene lost 5 bases and the J gene lost 7 bases, with 18 bases spanning the gap. The rearrangement links TRBV19 to TRBJ2-7; tentative D call: TRBD2 (6 bases). The sequences come from CD4+ or CD8+ T cells sorted from blood, collected in a trial of the OX40 agonist ivuxolimab. This receptor was obtained from an adult with an advanced solid tumor such as melanoma, head and neck, liver or kidney cancer. CDR3 coding DNA: TGTGCCAGTAGTCCTGGGACTGCTCCTCTTGAGCAGTACTTC. Translating gives CASSPGTAPLEQYF. Full variable domain (remainder filled in from reference TRBV19 and TRBJ2-7): DGGITQSPKYLFRKEGQNVTLSCEQNLNHDAMYWYRQDPGQGLRLIYYSQIVNDFQKGDIAEGYSVSREKKESFPLTVTSAQKNPTAFYLCASSPGTAPLEQYFGPGTRLTVT.